The 25 T cell receptor beta chains below come from one sample, sequenced in a study of T cells after posttransplantation cyclophosphamide. Treatment was busulfan-fludarabine conditioning, a marrow graft, and cyclophosphamide on days +3 and +4. Repertoires were generated with immunoSEQ multiplex PCR, while TCRdb's copy carries only in-frame clones and drops some. The repertoire has thousands of clones, none seen only once; the ten largest take less than 7%. This specimen was PBMCs, taken after allogeneic stem cell transplant with posttransplant cyclophosphamide. The source of these receptors is a male patient younger than 30 who received an allogeneic stem cell transplant from an unrelated donor, was CMV-positive, and had acute and chronic GVHD. Some T cells may have come from the graft donor.

This clone was detected many times. V and J are TRBV14 and TRBJ2-2; no definite D call. Germline CDR1 and CDR2: SGHDN and FVKESK. Deletions cut 1 base from V and 5 bases from J, with 11 bases between. The CDR3 extends over 15 amino acids. The CDR3 is CASSQVSPRTGELFF. CDR3 bases: TGTGCCAGCAGCCAAGTATCCCCCCGGACCGGGGAGCTGTTTTTT.

This clone was observed at least ten times. V usage is TRBV28 and J usage is TRBJ2-5; D gene ambiguous. The CDR3 loop spans 12 amino acids. Germline loops: CDR1 MDHEN, CDR2 SYDVKM. The germline V and J ends were trimmed by 2 bases and 3 bases, with 4 bases remaining between them. The chain's CDR3 is CASSLAEETQYF. CDR3 DNA sequence: TGTGCCAGCAGTTTAGCAGAAGAGACCCAGTACTTC.

This clone is judged medium-sized. V is TRBV4-1 and J is TRBJ2-7, with 7 bases fitting TRBD1. Germline V lookup: CDR1 MGHRA, CDR2 YSYEKL. The CDR3 sequence is 14 residues long. V lost 0 bases and J lost 6; bases outside the gene matches: 5. The CDR3 DNA reads TGCGCCAGCAGCCAAGAGAGGGGGCGCGGCGAGCAGTACTTC. Translating it yields CASSQERGRGEQYF.

There are many counts of this clone. V usage is TRBV6-1 and J usage is TRBJ2-7; possible D gene TRBD1, 5 bases. V shed 0 bases and J shed 2 bases, with 8 bases lying between them. The CDR3 is 14 residues long. Looked up from germline, CDR1 is MNHNS and CDR2 is SASEGT. This CDR3 is CASSEAWGPYEQYV. DNA for the CDR3: TGTGCCAGCAGTGAAGCGTGGGGCCCCTACGAGCAGTACGTC.

This clone showed up many times. V usage is TRBV5-4 and J usage is TRBJ2-3; 9 bases fit TRBD1. Trimming at V came to 0 bases and at J to 6 bases, leaving 8 bases not matched to a gene. The CDR3 has 16 residues. The germline V gene has CDR1 SGHNT and CDR2 YYREEE (reference sequence). CDR3 in DNA: TGTGCCAGCAGCTTGGTAGGGGGACAGGGTTGGGATACGCAGTATTTT. Translating it yields CASSLVGGQGWDTQYF.

In its sample, this clone ranks as medium-sized (0.01 to 0.1%). The CDR3 DNA is TGTGCCAGCCGGGGGAGTAACACCGGGGAGCTGTTTTTT. It specifies CASRGSNTGELFF. The rearrangement joins TRBV6-6 to TRBJ2-2; a weak D match, TRBD2 (6 bases). The CDR3 extends over 13 amino acids. CDR1 is MNHNY, CDR2 SVGAGI, per germline (reference sequence). Trimming took 8 bases from V and 2 from J, leaving 9 bases between them.

By share, this clone counts as large. V and J are TRBV6-1 and TRBJ1-1, with D unclear. In germline, CDR1 is MNHNS, CDR2 SASEGT. This CDR3 has 12 residues. V dropped 10 bases and J dropped 5 bases, with 14 bases sitting between them. The CDR3 loop is CATSGPGTEAFF. In DNA, the CDR3 is TGTGCCACCTCCGGTCCCGGGACTGAAGCTTTCTTT.

There are many counts of this clone. J is TRBJ2-2 and V is TRBV30; D unresolved. Germline V gene data show CDR1 as GTSNPN and CDR2 as SVGIG (reference sequence). V was cut by 2 bases and J by 6 bases, with 10 bases left in between. This CDR3 spans 13 amino acids. The CDR3 loop reads CAWSPVSAGELFF. The CDR3 DNA reads as TGTGCCTGGAGTCCGGTGAGCGCCGGGGAGCTGTTTTTT.

This clone was seen at least ten times. The gene calls are TRBV30 and TRBJ2-7; TRBD1 is a possible D gene (6 bases). The V end lost 3 bases, the J end lost 0 bases, and 12 bases lay between the germline ends. There are 14 residues in the CDR3. From germline, CDR1 is GTSNPN and CDR2 SVGIG (reference sequence). The CDR3, as DNA: TGTGCCTGGAGGGCCGGGACACACTCCTACGAGCAGTACTTC. This gives the protein CAWRAGTHSYEQYF. Full variable domain (outside the CDR3, taken from reference TRBV30 and TRBJ2-7): SQTIHQWPATLVQPVGSPLSLECTVEGTSNPNLYWYRQAAGRGLQLLFYSVGIGQISSEVPQNLSASRPQDRQFILSSKKLLLSDSGFYLCAWRAGTHSYEQYFGPGTRLTVT.

The table lists this clone with many counts. The V call is TRBV29-1, the J call TRBJ2-2; maybe TRBD2 (6 bases). The V gene lost 3 bases and the J gene lost 5 bases, with 10 bases spanning the gap. Germline CDR1 SQVTM, CDR2 ANQGSEA. The CDR3 runs 13 residues. CDR3 residues: CSVEDGGTGELFF. The CDR3 DNA follows: TGCAGCGTTGAGGACGGAGGGACCGGGGAGCTGTTTTTT.

There are many counts of this clone. J is TRBJ2-7 and V is TRBV7-9; TRBD2 matches 15 bases. The ends lost 4 bases at V and 4 bases at J; junction bases unmatched: 5. This CDR3 spans 16 amino acids. Germline CDR1 SEHNR, CDR2 FQNEAQ (reference sequence). As DNA, the CDR3 is TGTGCCAGCAGCTCTAGGACTAGCGGGGGGGAATACGAGCAGTACTTC. Translation gives CASSSRTSGGEYEQYF.

This clone was counted ten times or more. The V and J genes are TRBV2 and TRBJ2-2, with 8 bases matching TRBD1. The CDR3 runs to 15 residues. The junction had 7 bases not matched to a gene; V was cut back by 4 bases and J by 6 bases. CDR1 and CDR2 from the germline V gene are SNHLY and FYNNEI. This CDR3 is CASSGRTGWAGELFF. CDR3 coding DNA: TGTGCCAGCAGTGGCCGGACAGGGTGGGCCGGGGAGCTGTTTTTT. Together with reference TRBV2 and TRBJ2-2, the CDR3 gives the full variable domain: EPEVTQTPSHQVTQMGQEVILRCVPISNHLYFYWYRQILGQKVEFLVSFYNNEISEKSEIFDDQFSVERPDGSNFTLKIRSTKLEDSAMYFCASSGRTGWAGELFFGEGSRLTVL.

By share of the sample, this clone is medium-sized. The V gene is TRBV6-5, the J gene TRBJ2-2; weak D call: TRBD1 (5 bases). Germline assignment: CDR1 MNHEY and CDR2 SVGAGI. The CDR3 consists of 12 residues. Trimming removed 4 bases from V and 8 bases from J, with 8 bases in between. CDR3 nucleotide sequence: TGTGCCAGCAGTTCGACAGTTGGGGAGCTGTTTTTT. Its translation is CASSSTVGELFF.

This clone has ten or more counts. The V gene is TRBV4-2, the J gene TRBJ2-3; 7 bases fit TRBD2. The CDR3 is 16 residues long. Germline values: CDR1 LGHNA, CDR2 YNFKEQ. Trimming removed 0 bases from V and 5 bases from J; junction bases left unmatched: 8. The CDR3 region is CASSQDMAGERDTQYF. CDR3 nucleotide sequence: TGTGCCAGCAGCCAAGATATGGCGGGGGAGCGAGATACGCAGTATTTT.

At least ten counts were recorded for this clone. This sequence joins TRBV19 and TRBJ2-5; 7 bases are shared with TRBD2. CDR3 length equals 13 residues. V trimming: 6 bases; J trimming: 5 bases; junction bases outside the gene matches: 6. Germline V gene sequence: CDR1 LNHDA, CDR2 SQIVND (reference sequence). CDR3 DNA sequence: TGTGCCAGTAGCGGCCCCGGGGGGGAGACCCAGTACTTC. As protein: CASSGPGGETQYF.

This clone appeared many times. The chain combines TRBV6-5 with TRBJ1-2; 8 bases are shared with TRBD1. The germline V gene encodes CDR1 MNHEY and CDR2 SVGAGI. V dropped 8 bases and J dropped 4; count of bases not matched to a gene: 9. The CDR3 is 14 amino acids. The CDR3 sequence is CASARTGYSYGYTF. The CDR3 coding sequence is TGTGCCAGCGCCAGGACAGGGTATAGCTATGGCTACACCTTC.

Judged by abundance, this clone is medium-sized. The chain couples TRBV11-1 to TRBJ1-3; 11 nucleotides match TRBD1. The CDR3 extends over 16 amino acids. The junction had 6 bases not matched to a gene; V was cut back by 5 bases and J by 3 bases. Germline values: CDR1 SGHAT, CDR2 FQDESV (reference sequence). The CDR3 spells CASSHGQGAYGNTIYF. CDR3 DNA sequence: TGTGCCAGCAGCCACGGACAGGGGGCGTATGGAAACACCATATATTTT.

This clone has at least ten counts. The chain combines TRBV28 with TRBJ1-5; D is perhaps TRBD1 (6 bases). The CDR3 runs 12 residues. Trimming removed 8 bases at V and 7 bases at J, with 12 bases between. From germline, CDR1 is MDHEN and CDR2 SYDVKM. The CDR3 bases are TGTGCCAGCCGGGACAACGTCCAGCCCCAGCATTTT. This encodes CASRDNVQPQHF.

Sample share makes this clone medium-sized. This sequence joins TRBV7-8 and TRBJ2-5; D possibly corresponds to TRBD1 (6 bases). V lost 5 bases and J 5 bases, leaving 21 bases between the germline ends. This CDR3 contains 16 residues. Germline CDR1 reads SGHVS; CDR2 reads FQNEAQ. The CDR3 loop is CASSAAQGRALETQYF. The CDR3 DNA is TGTGCCAGCAGCGCGGCACAGGGTAGGGCTTTGGAGACCCAGTACTTC.

This clone is judged medium-sized. This chain joins TRBV7-9 and TRBJ1-6; D is possibly TRBD1 (5 bases). The CDR3 extends over 14 amino acids. The ends were cut back, 4 bases at V and 9 bases at J, with 13 bases in the middle. Germline V CDR1 and CDR2: SEHNR, FQNEAQ (reference sequence). The CDR3 DNA follows: TGTGCCAGCAGCTCTTATAAGGACACTTCACCCCTCCACTTT. Translation: CASSSYKDTSPLHF.

This clone was counted at least ten times. The chain combines TRBV6-1 with TRBJ2-6, with TRBD1 as a possible D gene (6 bases). With 2 bases removed from V and 1 base from J, the gap between germline ends came to 9 bases. Germline V lookup: CDR1 MNHNS, CDR2 SASEGT. CDR3 length: 16 amino acids. The CDR3 DNA follows: TGTGCCAGCAGTGAAACAGGGATATCTGGGGCCAACGTCCTGACTTTC. Protein sequence: CASSETGISGANVLTF.

In this sample, this clone turned up many times. The chain joins TRBV10-3 to TRBJ2-5; 9 nucleotides match TRBD1. Germline trimming cut 9 bases from V and 5 bases from J; bases unmatched to any gene: 7. The CDR3 is made up of 13 amino acids. The germline CDR1 and CDR2 sequences are ENHRY and SYGVKD. CDR3 DNA sequence: TGTGCCATTCTAGACAGGGGGAAGGAGACCCAGTACTTC. It specifies CAILDRGKETQYF.

Remarks on this clone: Mismatch with germline at one junction end may stem from a read error. The V call is TRBV6-5, the J call TRBJ2-7; the D gene is possibly TRBD1 (6 bases). The germline V gene has CDR1 MNHEY and CDR2 SVGAGI. The CDR3 runs 13 residues. CDR3 DNA sequence: TGCGTCAGCAGACAACTGGACAGCTACGAGCAGTACTTC. It translates to CVSRQLDSYEQYF.

The CDR3 DNA is TGCGCCAGCAACCCGACTAGCGGGGGAGAGACCCAGTACTTC. It codes for CASNPTSGGETQYF. The chain combines TRBV5-1 with TRBJ2-5, with 12 bases lining up with TRBD2. CDR1 and CDR2 (germline): SGHRS, YFSETQ. The trim removed 6 bases at V and 4 bases at J, leaving 4 bases unmatched. The CDR3 totals 14 residues.

This clone was recorded at least ten times. The gene calls are TRBV5-1 and TRBJ2-5; D may be TRBD2 (5 bases). The J call is doubtful: the DNA matches TRBJ2-7 better. Germline loops: CDR1 SGHRS, CDR2 YFSETQ. The CDR3 loop spans 16 amino acids. The chain's CDR3 is CASRLRPSTSSYEQYF. DNA for the CDR3: TGCGCCAGCAGGCTTCGACCTAGCACGAGCTCCTACGAGCAGTACTTC.